This T cell receptor (beta chain) was observed in a study of cytomegalovirus exposure and HLA in healthy donors. Study-wide points: Reports described diagnosis of cytomegalovirus status by the classifier as highly specific and sensitive. CMV serostatus alone was available as immune exposure information.

Germline V gene lookup returns CDR1 SGHRS and CDR2 YFSETQ. The CDR3 is 14 amino acids. J was trimmed by 7 bases and V by 4 bases; bases with no gene match: 7. A note on this clone: Its cognate antigen is unknown.

At collection, donors were nominally healthy, but unrecorded immune exposures were probable. With 60 Vbeta and 13 Jbeta primers, the PCR was carried out. The repertoire was sequenced with immunoSEQ multiplex PCR; TCRdb's copy has only in-frame clones and lacks some. The sample has 100,000 to 150,000 clones, less than 80% seen once; the top ten hold over 2.5%. The receptor was isolated from a woman aged 45 to 65 in good health and CMV-seronegative. The specimen was PBMCs. V and J are TRBV5-1 and TRBJ2-5, with TRBD2 matching over 10 bases. The DNA for the CDR3 is TGCGCCAGCAGCCCAACTAGCGGGACCGGGACCCAGTACTTC. Residues: CASSPTSGTGTQYF.